The clone carrying this TCR beta chain was seen a handful of times. Its target is unknown. The data stem from a study of T cells after yellow fever vaccination. Broader study findings: Peak timing came faster in the weaker secondary response, day 5 versus 15.

MiXCR, run by TCRdb on the 5' RACE reads, gives a single entry per CDR3 protein. The data show about 370,000 distinct CDR3 sequences, around a tenth seen once. V lost 3 bases and J 6 bases, leaving 17 bases between the germline ends. Per the germline V gene, CDR1 is DFQATT and CDR2 is SNEGSKA (reference sequence). This CDR3 comprises 14 residues. The chain links TRBV20-1 to TRBJ1-1; possible D gene TRBD1, 5 bases. The sequence came from a man between 18 and 29 years old who received the YFV17D yellow fever vaccine. The material was PBMCs, obtained on the day of the first yellow fever vaccination. CDR3 region: CSARTGPSIAEAFF. The DNA for the CDR3 is TGCAGTGCTAGGACGGGACCGAGCATCGCTGAAGCTTTCTTT.